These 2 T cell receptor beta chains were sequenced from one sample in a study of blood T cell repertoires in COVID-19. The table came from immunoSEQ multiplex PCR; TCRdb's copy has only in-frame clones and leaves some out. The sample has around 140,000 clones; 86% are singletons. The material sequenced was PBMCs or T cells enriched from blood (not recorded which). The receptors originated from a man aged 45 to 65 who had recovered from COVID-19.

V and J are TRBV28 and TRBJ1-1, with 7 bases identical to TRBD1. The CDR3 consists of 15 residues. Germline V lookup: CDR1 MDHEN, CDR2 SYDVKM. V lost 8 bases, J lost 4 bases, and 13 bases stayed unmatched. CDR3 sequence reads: CASSRTGAPVTEAFF. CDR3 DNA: TGTGCCAGCTCCCGGACAGGCGCCCCAGTCACTGAAGCTTTCTTT.

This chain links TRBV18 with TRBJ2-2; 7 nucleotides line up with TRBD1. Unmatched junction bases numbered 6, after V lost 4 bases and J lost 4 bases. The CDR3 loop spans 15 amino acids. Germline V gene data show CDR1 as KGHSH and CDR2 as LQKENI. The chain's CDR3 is CASSLSDRPTGELFF. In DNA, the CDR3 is TGTGCCAGCTCACTGTCGGACAGGCCCACCGGGGAGCTGTTTTTT.